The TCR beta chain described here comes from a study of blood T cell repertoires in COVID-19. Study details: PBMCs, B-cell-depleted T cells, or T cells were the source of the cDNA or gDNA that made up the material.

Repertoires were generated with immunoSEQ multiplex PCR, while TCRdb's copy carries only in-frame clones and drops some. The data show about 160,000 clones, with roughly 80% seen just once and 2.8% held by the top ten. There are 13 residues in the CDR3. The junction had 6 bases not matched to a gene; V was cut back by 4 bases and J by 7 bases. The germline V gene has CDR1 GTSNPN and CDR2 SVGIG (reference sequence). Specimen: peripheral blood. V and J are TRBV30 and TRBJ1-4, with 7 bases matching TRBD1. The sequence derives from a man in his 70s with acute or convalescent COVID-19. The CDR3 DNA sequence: TGTGCCTGGACCGGGACAGAGGCTGAAAAACTGTTTTTT. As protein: CAWTGTEAEKLFF. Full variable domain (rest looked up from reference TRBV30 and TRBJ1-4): SQTIHQWPATLVQPVGSPLSLECTVEGTSNPNLYWYRQAAGRGLQLLFYSVGIGQISSEVPQNLSASRPQDRQFILSSKKLLLSDSGFYLCAWTGTEAEKLFFGSGTQLSVL.